A selection of T cell receptor beta chains follows, all from one sample in a study of blood T cell repertoires in COVID-19. Measured with immunoSEQ multiplex PCR; TCRdb has only the in-frame clones, and not every one. The sample includes about 15,000 clones, 80% to 85% of them seen just once. Sequencing was performed on peripheral blood. These TCRs come from a man older than 75 with active or convalescent COVID-19. Each CDR3 is given with its conserved first and last residue. A D gene is named only where the DNA matches it firmly. Size tells how often a clone was seen (once, few, many) or the class of an expanded clone, and some rows leave it out.

clone_size	v_call	d_call	j_call	cdr3_nt	cdr3_aa
.	TRBV6-1	TRBD1	TRBJ2-3	TGTGCCAGCAGTGAAGCGCTTCCGGGACAGGGGTTTACAGATACGCAGTATTTT	CASSEALPGQGFTDTQYF
.	TRBV11-3	.	TRBJ1-1	TGTGCCAGCAGCACAGGTCAGGGTAGTGACACTGAAGCTTTCTTT	CASSTGQGSDTEAFF
.	TRBV6-5	.	TRBJ1-4	TGTGCCAGCAGTTACTCCCAGGGAAATGAAAAACTGTTTTTT	CASSYSQGNEKLFF
.	TRBV5-4	TRBD1	TRBJ1-1	TGTGCCAGCAGCGACAGGGTACGCACTGAAGCTTTCTTT	CASSDRVRTEAFF
few	TRBV5-8	.	TRBJ2-7	TGTGCCAGCAGACGAAGAGACAGAGCCTACGAGCAGTACTTC	CASRRRDRAYEQYF
.	TRBV6-5	TRBD1	TRBJ1-2	TGTGCCAGCAGTACTGGGGGACAGCCCTATGGCTACACCTTC	CASSTGGQPYGYTF
.	TRBV5-1	.	TRBJ2-3	TGCGCCAGCAGCTTGGTCGGCAGGGGTTGGGCAGATACGCAGTATTTT	CASSLVGRGWADTQYF
.	TRBV19	.	TRBJ2-4	TGTGCCAGTAGTATAGCTCAGGTACTAGCCAAAAACATTCAGTACTTC	CASSIAQVLAKNIQYF
.	TRBV2	TRBD2	TRBJ2-5	TGTGCCAGCAGTGGGCAGGGAGGGGCCCAAGAGACCCAGTACTTC	CASSGQGGAQETQYF
.	TRBV9	.	TRBJ1-2	TGTCGGTTGAGCGAGAGGAATGGCTACACCTTC	CRLSERNGYTF
.	TRBV5-1	.	TRBJ1-2	TGCGCCAGCAGCTTGGGACAGGCTAACTATGGCTACACCTTC	CASSLGQANYGYTF
.	TRBV9	TRBD2	TRBJ2-3	TGTGCCAGCAGCGTAGCAGCGGGGGCCTTCACAGATACGCAGTATTTT	CASSVAAGAFTDTQYF
.	TRBV20-1	TRBD2	TRBJ2-1	TGCAGTGCTAGTACCAGCGGGGGGGCGAATGAGCAGTTCTTC	CSASTSGGANEQFF
few	TRBV5-4	TRBD1	TRBJ2-5	TGTGCCAGCAGCTCAGGGGGCACGGGAGAGACCCAGTACTTC	CASSSGGTGETQYF
.	TRBV18	TRBD1	TRBJ1-2	TGTGCCAGCTCCCAAATTGGGACAGGGAGTAACTATGGCTACACCTTC	CASSQIGTGSNYGYTF
.	TRBV12-5	.	TRBJ2-7	TGTGCTAGTGGTTCCCCTCCAGGGGAAGGCTACGAGCAGTACTTC	CASGSPPGEGYEQYF
few	TRBV3-1/TRBV3-2	.	TRBJ1-6	TGTGCCAGCAGCCGTCAGGACAGCTTAAATTCACCCCTCCACTTT	CASSRQDSLNSPLHF
.	TRBV6-5	TRBD2	TRBJ2-7	TGTGCCAGCAGTTACTCCGGGACTAGCGGCTACGAGCAGTACTTC	CASSYSGTSGYEQYF
.	TRBV5-6	.	TRBJ1-1	TGTGCCAGCAGCTTGGGGCAGGGAGGGACTGAAGCTTTCTTT	CASSLGQGGTEAFF
.	TRBV5-6	.	TRBJ2-5	TGTGCCAGCAGCTTTCGTGACACCTGCTGGACCCAGTACTTC	CASSFRDTCWTQYF
.	TRBV12-5	TRBD1	TRBJ2-3	TGTGCTAGTGGTCCCGGACAGGGGGCTGCGATTCGGGCAGATACGCAGTATTTT	CASGPGQGAAIRADTQYF
.	TRBV11-3	.	TRBJ1-1	TGTGCCAGCAGTTCCGATTGGGCAGGGGAAGCTTTCTTT	CASSSDWAGEAFF
.	TRBV7-9	.	TRBJ1-4	TGTGCCAGCAGCCCCGGATCGGAGGAAAAACTGTTTTTT	CASSPGSEEKLFF
.	TRBV29-1	TRBD2	TRBJ2-5	TGCAGCGCCCAGGGACTAGCGGGGGGACCTCGGGGGACCCAGTACTTC	CSAQGLAGGPRGTQYF
few	TRBV4-2	.	TRBJ1-3	TGTGCCAGCAGCCAGATGGGACAACGTGGAAACACCATATATTTT	CASSQMGQRGNTIYF
.	TRBV5-1	.	TRBJ2-5	TGCGCCAGCAGCTTTCAGGGGGGAAGCCAGCAAGAGACCCAGTACTTC	CASSFQGGSQQETQYF
.	TRBV7-2	TRBD1	TRBJ1-3	TGTGCCAGCAGCTTAAGGGGCGGGACAGAGAAAGTATATTTT	CASSLRGGTEKVYF
.	TRBV18	TRBD1	TRBJ2-1	TGTGCCAGCTCACCGTCCGGGACAGGGGCCTACAATGAGCAGTTCTTC	CASSPSGTGAYNEQFF
.	TRBV6-5	.	TRBJ2-7	TGTGCCAGCAGTTACTCACAGGCCTACCAATACGAGCAGTACTTC	CASSYSQAYQYEQYF
few	TRBV19	.	TRBJ1-5	TGTGCCAGTAGTATCAGGGGAGAGGGTAGCAATCAGCCCCAGCATTTT	CASSIRGEGSNQPQHF
.	TRBV10-2	TRBD1	TRBJ1-5	TGCGCCAGCAGTACGCTAATTACAGGGGACAATCAGCCCCAGCATTTT	CASSTLITGDNQPQHF
.	TRBV7-2	.	TRBJ2-5	TGTGCCAGCAGTGAGCGAGTCCCCCTCACACGCCAAGAGACCCAGTACTTC	CASSERVPLTRQETQYF
.	TRBV14	.	TRBJ2-3	TGTGCCAGCAGCCAAGACCAGAGCACAGATACGCAGTATTTT	CASSQDQSTDTQYF
.	TRBV28	.	TRBJ1-1	TGTGCCAGCGGTCGAGGGGGAGCTTTCTTT	CASGRGGAFF
.	TRBV4-1	TRBD1	TRBJ1-1	TGCGCCAGCAGCCTAGCCCTACAGGGGCCTGAAGCTTTCTTT	CASSLALQGPEAFF
.	TRBV7-9	.	TRBJ2-5	TGTGCCAGCAGCTTACAGAGCGGAACCCGTGAGACCCAGTACTTC	CASSLQSGTRETQYF
.	TRBV19	.	TRBJ2-2	TGTGCCAGTAGTATTGGGGGCGCCGACACCGGGGAGCTGTTTTTT	CASSIGGADTGELFF
.	TRBV19	TRBD1	TRBJ2-7	TGTGCCAGTAGTGAACAGGGGAGCTCCTACGAGCAGTACTTC	CASSEQGSSYEQYF
.	TRBV18	.	TRBJ1-1	TGTGCCAGCTCGACAGGATCTGCTCGAGCTTTCTTT	CASSTGSARAFF
.	TRBV7-9	.	TRBJ1-1	TGTGCCAGCAGCTTAGATGCCAGATCCATGAACACTGAAGCTTTCTTT	CASSLDARSMNTEAFF
.	TRBV29-1	.	TRBJ1-2	TGCAGCGTTGTTAACCTCGATCCCGTAACAGGGCAGTATGGCTACACCTTC	CSVVNLDPVTGQYGYTF